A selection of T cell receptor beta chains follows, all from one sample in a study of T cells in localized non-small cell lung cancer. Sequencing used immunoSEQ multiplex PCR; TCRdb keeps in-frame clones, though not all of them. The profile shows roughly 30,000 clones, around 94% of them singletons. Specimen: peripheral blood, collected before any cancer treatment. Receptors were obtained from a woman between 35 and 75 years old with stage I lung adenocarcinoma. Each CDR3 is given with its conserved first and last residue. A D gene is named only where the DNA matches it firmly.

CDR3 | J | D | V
CASRPPGQAYFSQPQHF | TRBJ1-5 | TRBD1 | TRBV28
CASSPLSGGSNEQFF | TRBJ2-1 | TRBD2 | TRBV18
CASSPLDRGAEAFF | TRBJ1-1 | TRBD1 | TRBV18
CASRPRFSNQPQHF | TRBJ1-5 | . | TRBV2
CASSLAGGSSYEQYF | TRBJ2-7 | . | TRBV7-2
CASSLVRAKNTEAFF | TRBJ1-1 | . | TRBV7-3
CATSRRAQNTEAFF | TRBJ1-1 | . | TRBV15
CASSYRGAQTEAFF | TRBJ1-1 | . | TRBV6-5
CASSVDDSSYNEQFF | TRBJ2-1 | . | TRBV9
CASSLDGGQGQETQYF | TRBJ2-5 | . | TRBV5-1
CASSLEGLAGVGQDTQYF | TRBJ2-3 | TRBD2 | TRBV7-9
CASSLSGTGGYGYTF | TRBJ1-2 | TRBD1 | TRBV7-8
CASPPGGGASTDTQYF | TRBJ2-3 | TRBD2 | TRBV28
CASSWTTGQPGELFF | TRBJ2-2 | TRBD1 | TRBV11-1
CASSFSDGRGYTF | TRBJ1-2 | . | TRBV7-9
CASSLYLADETQYF | TRBJ2-5 | . | TRBV5-1
CASRFVGGSPLHF | TRBJ1-6 | . | TRBV28
CASSPSRLRDEQFF | TRBJ2-1 | . | TRBV6-5
CATSSHIWDRDYEQYF | TRBJ2-7 | TRBD1 | TRBV15
CASLRGAVDTEAFF | TRBJ1-1 | . | TRBV7-2
CASSEQGGRAGDEQFF | TRBJ2-1 | TRBD2 | TRBV6-1
CASSENDRGYTF | TRBJ1-2 | . | TRBV25-1
CASSPLAGRSYNEQFF | TRBJ2-1 | TRBD2 | TRBV18